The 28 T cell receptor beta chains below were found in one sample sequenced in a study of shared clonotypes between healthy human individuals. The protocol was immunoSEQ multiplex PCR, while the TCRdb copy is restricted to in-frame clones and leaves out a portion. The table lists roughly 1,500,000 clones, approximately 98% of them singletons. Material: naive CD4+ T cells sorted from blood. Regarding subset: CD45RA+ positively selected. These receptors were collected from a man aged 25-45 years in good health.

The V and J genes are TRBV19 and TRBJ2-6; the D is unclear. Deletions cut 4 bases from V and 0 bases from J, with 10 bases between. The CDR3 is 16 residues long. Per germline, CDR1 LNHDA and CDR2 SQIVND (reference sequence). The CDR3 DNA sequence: TGTGCCAGTAGTACTCTCATTGGCTCTGGGGCCAACGTCCTGACTTTC. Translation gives CASSTLIGSGANVLTF. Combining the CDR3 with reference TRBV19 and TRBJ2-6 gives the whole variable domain DGGITQSPKYLFRKEGQNVTLSCEQNLNHDAMYWYRQDPGQGLRLIYYSQIVNDFQKGDIAEGYSVSREKKESFPLTVTSAQKNPTAFYLCASSTLIGSGANVLTFGAGSRLTVL.

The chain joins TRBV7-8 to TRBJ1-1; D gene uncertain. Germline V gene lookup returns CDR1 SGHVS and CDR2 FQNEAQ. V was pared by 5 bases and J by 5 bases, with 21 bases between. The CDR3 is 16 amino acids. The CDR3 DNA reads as TGTGCCAGCAGCCCCCGGGAGGGTAGGTCCGAGACTGAAGCTTTCTTT. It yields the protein CASSPREGRSETEAFF.

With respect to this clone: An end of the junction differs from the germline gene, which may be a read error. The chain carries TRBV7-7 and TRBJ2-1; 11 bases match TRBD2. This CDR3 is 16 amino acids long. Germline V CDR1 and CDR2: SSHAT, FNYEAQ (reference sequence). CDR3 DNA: TGTGCTAGCAGCGTGACTAGCGGGGCCGTCACTCCTGAGCAGTTCTTC. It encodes CASSVTSGAVTPEQFF. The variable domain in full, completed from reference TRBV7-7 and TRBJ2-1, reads GAGVSQSPRYKVTKRGQDVTLRCDPISSHATLYWYQQALGQGPEFLTYFNYEAQPDKSGLPSDRFSAERPEGSISTLTIQRTEQRDSAMYRCASSVTSGAVTPEQFFGPGTRLTVL.

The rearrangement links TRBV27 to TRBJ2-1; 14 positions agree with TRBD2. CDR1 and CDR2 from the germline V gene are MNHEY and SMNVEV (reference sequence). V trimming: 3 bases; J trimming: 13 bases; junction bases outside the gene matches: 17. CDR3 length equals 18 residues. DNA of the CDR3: TGTGCCAGCAGTTTCGGACGACGGACTAGCGGGAGGCCCGATGGCCAGTTCTTC. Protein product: CASSFGRRTSGRPDGQFF.

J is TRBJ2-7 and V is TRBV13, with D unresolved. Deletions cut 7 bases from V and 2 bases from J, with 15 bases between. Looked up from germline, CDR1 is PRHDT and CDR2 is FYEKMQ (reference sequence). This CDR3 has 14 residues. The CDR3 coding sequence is TGTGCCAGCACCTTCTGGGCATCGGCCTACGAGCAGTACTTC. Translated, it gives CASTFWASAYEQYF. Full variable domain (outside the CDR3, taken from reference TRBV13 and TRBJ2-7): AAGVIQSPRHLIKEKRETATLKCYPIPRHDTVYWYQQGPGQDPQFLISFYEKMQSDKGSIPDRFSAQQFSDYHSELNMSSLELGDSALYFCASTFWASAYEQYFGPGTRLTVT.

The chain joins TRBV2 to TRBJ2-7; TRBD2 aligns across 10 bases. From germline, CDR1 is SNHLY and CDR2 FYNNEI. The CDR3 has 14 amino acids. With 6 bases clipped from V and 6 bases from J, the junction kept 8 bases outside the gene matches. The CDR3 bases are TGTGCCAGCAGGGACCCCGGGACTAGCGTCGAGCAGTACTTC. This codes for CASRDPGTSVEQYF.

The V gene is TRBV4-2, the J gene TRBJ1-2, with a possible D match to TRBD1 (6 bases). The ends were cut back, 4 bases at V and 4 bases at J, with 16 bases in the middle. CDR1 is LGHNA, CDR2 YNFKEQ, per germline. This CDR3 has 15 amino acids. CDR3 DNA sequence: TGTGCCAGCAGCCGGCGCTCAGGGGAAGGCTATGGCTACACCTTC. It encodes CASSRRSGEGYGYTF.

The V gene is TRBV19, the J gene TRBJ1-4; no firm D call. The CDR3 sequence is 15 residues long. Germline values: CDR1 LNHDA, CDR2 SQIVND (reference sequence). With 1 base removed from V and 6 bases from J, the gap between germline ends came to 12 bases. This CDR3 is CASSIGGGLYEKLFF. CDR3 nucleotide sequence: TGTGCCAGTAGTATAGGTGGCGGCCTCTATGAAAAACTGTTTTTT.

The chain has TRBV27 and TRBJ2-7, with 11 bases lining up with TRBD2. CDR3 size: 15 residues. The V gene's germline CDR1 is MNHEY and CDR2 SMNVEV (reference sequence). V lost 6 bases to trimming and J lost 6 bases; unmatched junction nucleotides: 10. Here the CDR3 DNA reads TGTGCCAGCAGGGGACTAGCGGCCACCACTAGCGAGCAGTACTTC. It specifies CASRGLAATTSEQYF.

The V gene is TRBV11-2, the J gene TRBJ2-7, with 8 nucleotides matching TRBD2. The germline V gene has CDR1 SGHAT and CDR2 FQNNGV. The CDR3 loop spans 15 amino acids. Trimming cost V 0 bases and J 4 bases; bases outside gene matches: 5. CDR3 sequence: CASSLERGLGYEQYF. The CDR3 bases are TGTGCCAGCAGCTTAGAACGGGGACTAGGGTACGAGCAGTACTTC.

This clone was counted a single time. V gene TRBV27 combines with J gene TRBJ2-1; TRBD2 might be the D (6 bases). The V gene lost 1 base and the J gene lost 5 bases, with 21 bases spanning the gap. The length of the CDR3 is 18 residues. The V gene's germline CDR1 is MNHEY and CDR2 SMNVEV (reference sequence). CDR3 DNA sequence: TGTGCCAGCAGTTTATACCGCCTAGCGCCGGCCGCTCACAATGAGCAGTTCTTC. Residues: CASSLYRLAPAAHNEQFF.

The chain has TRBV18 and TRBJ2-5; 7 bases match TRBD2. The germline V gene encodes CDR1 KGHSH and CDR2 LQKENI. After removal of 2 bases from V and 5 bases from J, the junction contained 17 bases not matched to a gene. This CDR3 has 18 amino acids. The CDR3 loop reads CASSPSWPGGTPGETQYF. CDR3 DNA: TGTGCCAGCTCACCATCATGGCCGGGGGGTACCCCGGGGGAGACCCAGTACTTC.

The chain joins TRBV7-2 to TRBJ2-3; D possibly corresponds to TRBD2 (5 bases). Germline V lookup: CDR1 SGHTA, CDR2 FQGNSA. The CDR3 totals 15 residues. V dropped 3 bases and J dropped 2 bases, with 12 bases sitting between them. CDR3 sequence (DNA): TGTGCCAGCAGCTTCAGCGGAGCGGCCACAGATACGCAGTATTTT. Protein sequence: CASSFSGAATDTQYF.

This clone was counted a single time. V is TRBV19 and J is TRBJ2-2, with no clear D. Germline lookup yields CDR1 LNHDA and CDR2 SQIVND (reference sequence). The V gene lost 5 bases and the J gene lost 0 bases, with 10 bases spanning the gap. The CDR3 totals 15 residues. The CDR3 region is CASSGVAANTGELFF. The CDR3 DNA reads TGTGCCAGTAGTGGGGTAGCCGCGAACACCGGGGAGCTGTTTTTT.

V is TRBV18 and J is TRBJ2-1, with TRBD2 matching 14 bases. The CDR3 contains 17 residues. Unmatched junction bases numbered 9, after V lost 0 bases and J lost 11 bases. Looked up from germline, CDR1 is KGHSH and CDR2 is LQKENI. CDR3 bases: TGTGCCAGCTCACCACCCGCGGGACTAGCGGGAGACGTTAAGCAGTTCTTC. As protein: CASSPPAGLAGDVKQFF.

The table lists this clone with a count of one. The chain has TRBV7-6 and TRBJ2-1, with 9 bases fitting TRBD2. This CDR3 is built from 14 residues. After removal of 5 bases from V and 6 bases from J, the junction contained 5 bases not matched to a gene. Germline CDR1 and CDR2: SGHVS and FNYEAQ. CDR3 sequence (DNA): TGTGCCAGCAGCCGCTATAGCGGGAGCAATGAGCAGTTCTTC. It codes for CASSRYSGSNEQFF.

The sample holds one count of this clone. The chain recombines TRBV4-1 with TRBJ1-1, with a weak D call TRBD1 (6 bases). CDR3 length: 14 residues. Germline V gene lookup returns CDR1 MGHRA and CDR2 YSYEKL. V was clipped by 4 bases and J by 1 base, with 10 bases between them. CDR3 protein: CASSRTDGNTEAFF. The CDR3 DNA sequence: TGCGCCAGCAGCCGGACAGACGGGAACACTGAAGCTTTCTTT.

The CDR3 reads CASSADPINTIYF. CDR3 bases: TGTGCCAGCAGCGCCGACCCTATAAACACCATATATTTT. V usage is TRBV9 and J usage is TRBJ1-3; D not certain. The CDR3 runs to 13 residues. With 3 bases removed from V and 6 bases from J, the gap between germline ends came to 10 bases. CDR1 is SGDLS, CDR2 YYNGEE, per germline.

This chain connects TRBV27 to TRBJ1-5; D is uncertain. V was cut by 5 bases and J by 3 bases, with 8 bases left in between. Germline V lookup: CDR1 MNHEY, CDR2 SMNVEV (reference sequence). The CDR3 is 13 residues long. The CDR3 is CASSHGYNQPQHF. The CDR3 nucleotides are TGTGCCAGCAGTCACGGGTACAATCAGCCCCAGCATTTT.

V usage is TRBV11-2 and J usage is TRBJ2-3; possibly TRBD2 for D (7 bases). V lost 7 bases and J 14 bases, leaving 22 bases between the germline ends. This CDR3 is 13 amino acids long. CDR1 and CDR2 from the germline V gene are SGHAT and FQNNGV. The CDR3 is CASTPAGAGRRYF. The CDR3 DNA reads TGTGCCAGCACCCCCGCGGGGGCAGGGAGGCGGTATTTT.

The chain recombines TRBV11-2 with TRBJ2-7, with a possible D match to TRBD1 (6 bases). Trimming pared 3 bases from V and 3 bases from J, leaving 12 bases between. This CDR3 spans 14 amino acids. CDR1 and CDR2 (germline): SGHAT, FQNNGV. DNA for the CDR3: TGTGCCAGCAGCTTCCGGGACAAAATCTACGAGCAGTACTTC. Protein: CASSFRDKIYEQYF.

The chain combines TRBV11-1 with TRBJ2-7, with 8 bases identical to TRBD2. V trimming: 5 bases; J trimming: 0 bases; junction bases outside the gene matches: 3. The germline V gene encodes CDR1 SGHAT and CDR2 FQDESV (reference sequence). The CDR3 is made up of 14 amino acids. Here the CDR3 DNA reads TGTGCCAGCAGCCCCAGCGGGAGCTCCTACGAGCAGTACTTC. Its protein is CASSPSGSSYEQYF.

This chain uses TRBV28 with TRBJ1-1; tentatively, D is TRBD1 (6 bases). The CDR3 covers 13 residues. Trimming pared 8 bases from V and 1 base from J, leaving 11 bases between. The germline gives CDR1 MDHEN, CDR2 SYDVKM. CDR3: CASGQQTNTEAFF. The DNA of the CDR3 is TGTGCCAGCGGACAGCAGACGAACACTGAAGCTTTCTTT.

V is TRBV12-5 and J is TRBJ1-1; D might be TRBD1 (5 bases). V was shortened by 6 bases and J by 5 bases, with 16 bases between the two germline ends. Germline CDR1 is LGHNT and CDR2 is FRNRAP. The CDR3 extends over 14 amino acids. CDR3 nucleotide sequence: TGTGCTAGTGGCCGCGGGACCCTATGGACTGAAGCTTTCTTT. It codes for CASGRGTLWTEAFF.

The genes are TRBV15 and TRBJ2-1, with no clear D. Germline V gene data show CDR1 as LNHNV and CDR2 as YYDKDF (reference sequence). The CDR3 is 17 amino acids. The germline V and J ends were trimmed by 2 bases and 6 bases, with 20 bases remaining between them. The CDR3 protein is CATSRSDARSKGNEQFF. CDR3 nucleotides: TGTGCCACCAGCAGATCAGACGCGCGAAGTAAGGGCAATGAGCAGTTCTTC.

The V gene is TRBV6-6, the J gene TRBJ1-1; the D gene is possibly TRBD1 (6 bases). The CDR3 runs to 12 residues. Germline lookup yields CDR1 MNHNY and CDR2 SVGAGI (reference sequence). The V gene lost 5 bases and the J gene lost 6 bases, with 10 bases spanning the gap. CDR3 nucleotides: TGTGCCAGCAGTCTAGACAGGCCTGAAGCTTTCTTT. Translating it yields CASSLDRPEAFF.

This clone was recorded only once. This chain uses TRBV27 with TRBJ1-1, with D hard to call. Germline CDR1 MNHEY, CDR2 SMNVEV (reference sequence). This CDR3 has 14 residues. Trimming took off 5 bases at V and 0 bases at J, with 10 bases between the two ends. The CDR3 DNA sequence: TGTGCCAGCAGTCGTTCCGGGATGAACACTGAAGCTTTCTTT. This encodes CASSRSGMNTEAFF.

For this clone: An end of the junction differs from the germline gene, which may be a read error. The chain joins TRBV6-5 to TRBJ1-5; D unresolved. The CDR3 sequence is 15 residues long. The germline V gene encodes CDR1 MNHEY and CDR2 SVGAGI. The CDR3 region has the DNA TGTGCCAGCAGTTACTCGAGTACCCCCTATCAGGCCCAGCATTTT. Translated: CASSYSSTPYQAQHF.